This TCR beta chain was found in a study of T-cell memory formation after mild COVID-19. Study background: The study found TCR clusters largely donor specific. Whole-study results and caveats: Mostly located in CM and EM were contracting CD4+ clones, with contracting CD8+ clones located in EMRA. Later expanders leaned CD4+, whereas clones that contracted between day 15 and 85 were balanced CD4/CD8. Prior to infection, memory already included some responding clones, suggesting cross-reactive memory joined.

Each CDR3 protein gets one entry after TCRdb re-called the 5' RACE reads with MiXCR. Of 300,000 to 400,000 distinct CDR3 sequences in the sample, approximately 15% were seen once. This clonotype has a handful of counts. Its antigen is still unknown. Germline lookup yields CDR1 LGHNT and CDR2 FRNRAP. Trimming took 3 bases from V and 5 from J; bases not matched to a gene: 18. The CDR3 covers 19 residues. V gene TRBV12-5 combines with J gene TRBJ1-5; 8 bases fit TRBD1. The sequenced material came from PBMCs or a T cell subset sorted from them (not recorded which). This sequence originates from a man aged 18-30 years who had mild COVID-19 (a few samples of this study predate the infection). Cell type and time point are not known. This CDR3 reads CASGFLGAGGGGEHQPQHF. DNA for the CDR3: TGTGCTAGTGGTTTCCTAGGCGCAGGGGGCGGTGGGGAACATCAGCCCCAGCATTTT.